These T cell receptor beta chains were read from a single sample in a study of cytomegalovirus exposure and HLA in healthy donors. Profiled with immunoSEQ multiplex PCR; TCRdb holds only in-frame clones, not every one. The table records under 75,000 clones, almost 70% of them present only once. Sequenced sample: PBMCs. The receptors were sampled from a middle-aged man in good health and CMV-seropositive. Both conserved end residues are part of each CDR3. D genes are given only for firm matches. The size field is filled for only some rows; it gives once, few, many or a size class.

clone size: NA; D gene: TRBD1; V gene: TRBV7-2; J gene: TRBJ2-1; CDR3 DNA: TGTGCCAGCAGCTTACAGGGGGTTAATGAGCAGTTCTTC; CDR3 protein: CASSLQGVNEQFF
clone size: few; D gene: NA; V gene: TRBV7-2; J gene: TRBJ1-1; CDR3 DNA: TGTGCCAGCAGCTCCCAAGCCCAGAACACTGAAGCTTTCTTT; CDR3 protein: CASSSQAQNTEAFF
clone size: NA; D gene: NA; V gene: TRBV29-1; J gene: TRBJ2-1; CDR3 DNA: TGCAGCGTTGAAGCCACTCTTAGGAGCTCCTACAATGAGCAGTTCTTC; CDR3 protein: CSVEATLRSSYNEQFF
clone size: NA; D gene: NA; V gene: TRBV7-8; J gene: TRBJ2-5; CDR3 DNA: TGTGCCAGCAGCAACCTCGGGGGTGGACAAGAGACCCAGTACTTC; CDR3 protein: CASSNLGGGQETQYF
clone size: NA; D gene: NA; V gene: TRBV7-9; J gene: TRBJ2-2; CDR3 DNA: TGTGCCAGCAGCTTAGGACCAGGGTCCGGCGGGGAGCTGTTTTTT; CDR3 protein: CASSLGPGSGGELFF
clone size: NA; D gene: NA; V gene: TRBV30; J gene: TRBJ1-3; CDR3 DNA: TGTGCCTGGAGGCTGAGCTCTGGAAACACCATATATTTT; CDR3 protein: CAWRLSSGNTIYF
clone size: NA; D gene: TRBD2; V gene: TRBV5-4; J gene: TRBJ2-3; CDR3 DNA: TGTGCCAGCAGCCCTAGCGGATCCACAGATACGCAGTATTTT; CDR3 protein: CASSPSGSTDTQYF
clone size: NA; D gene: NA; V gene: TRBV18; J gene: TRBJ2-1; CDR3 DNA: TGTGCCAGCTCACCCGGACAGCTGGGTTACAATGAGCAGTTCTTC; CDR3 protein: CASSPGQLGYNEQFF
clone size: NA; D gene: TRBD2; V gene: TRBV29-1; J gene: TRBJ2-1; CDR3 DNA: TGCAGCGTAGCCGGGACTAGCGGGAGTAAGCGCAACAATGAGCAGTTCTTC; CDR3 protein: CSVAGTSGSKRNNEQFF
clone size: NA; D gene: TRBD2; V gene: TRBV30; J gene: TRBJ2-3; CDR3 DNA: TGTGCCCTGGCGACTAGCGGGAGTTATACGCAGTATTTT; CDR3 protein: CALATSGSYTQYF
clone size: NA; D gene: TRBD1; V gene: TRBV14; J gene: TRBJ2-7; CDR3 DNA: TGTGCCAGCAGCCGCCTACCAGGGACAGGGATCGACGAGCAGTACTTC; CDR3 protein: CASSRLPGTGIDEQYF
clone size: NA; D gene: NA; V gene: TRBV7-9; J gene: TRBJ2-3; CDR3 DNA: TGTTCCAGCAGCCCAGACTGGCCTAGCACAGATACGCAGTATTTT; CDR3 protein: CSSSPDWPSTDTQYF
clone size: NA; D gene: TRBD2; V gene: TRBV29-1; J gene: TRBJ2-7; CDR3 DNA: TGCAGCGTTGAATCTAGCGGGAGAAAACACGAGCAGTACTTC; CDR3 protein: CSVESSGRKHEQYF
clone size: few; D gene: TRBD2; V gene: TRBV4-2; J gene: TRBJ2-1; CDR3 DNA: TGTGCCAGCAGCCAAGAAGGTCGGGGGGGCCAGGATGAGCAGTTCTTC; CDR3 protein: CASSQEGRGGQDEQFF
clone size: NA; D gene: NA; V gene: TRBV7-2; J gene: TRBJ1-6; CDR3 DNA: TGTGCCAGCAGCTTAAGGCCAGGGGTTAGTTCACCCCTCCACTTT; CDR3 protein: CASSLRPGVSSPLHF